This TCR beta chain was sequenced in a study of blood T cell repertoires in COVID-19. Repertoires were generated with immunoSEQ multiplex PCR, while TCRdb's copy carries only in-frame clones and drops some. The sample records about 200,000 clones, just under 80% being singletons. The TCR was taken from an elderly woman with active or convalescent COVID-19. The sequenced sample was peripheral blood.

In DNA, the CDR3 is TGTGCCAGCAGTGCAACAGCATACGAGCAGTACTTC. It specifies CASSATAYEQYF. The chain carries TRBV27 and TRBJ2-7; the D is unclear. This CDR3 is 12 amino acids long. CDR1 and CDR2 (germline): MNHEY, SMNVEV (reference sequence). V lost 5 bases and J lost 4, with 9 bases in between.